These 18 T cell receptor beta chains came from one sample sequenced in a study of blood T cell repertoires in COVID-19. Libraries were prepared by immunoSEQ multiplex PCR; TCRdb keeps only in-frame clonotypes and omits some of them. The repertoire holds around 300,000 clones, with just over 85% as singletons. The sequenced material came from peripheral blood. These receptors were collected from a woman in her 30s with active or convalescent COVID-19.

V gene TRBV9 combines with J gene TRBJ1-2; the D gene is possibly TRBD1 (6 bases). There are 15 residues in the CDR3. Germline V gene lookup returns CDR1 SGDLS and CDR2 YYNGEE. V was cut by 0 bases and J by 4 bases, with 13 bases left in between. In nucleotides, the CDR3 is TGTGCCAGCAGCGTAGACCAGGACAGCCCCTATGGCTACACCTTC. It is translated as CASSVDQDSPYGYTF.

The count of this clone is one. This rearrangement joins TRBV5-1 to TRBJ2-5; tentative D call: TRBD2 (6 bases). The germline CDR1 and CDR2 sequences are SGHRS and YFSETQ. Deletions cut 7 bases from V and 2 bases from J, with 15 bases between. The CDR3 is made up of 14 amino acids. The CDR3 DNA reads TGCGCCAGCCGCACCGGGGGTGCTCAAGAGACCCAGTACTTC. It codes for CASRTGGAQETQYF.

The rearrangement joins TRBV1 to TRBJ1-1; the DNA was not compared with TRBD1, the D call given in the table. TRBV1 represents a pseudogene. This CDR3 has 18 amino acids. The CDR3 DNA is TGCACCAGCAGCCAAGCTACAGGGGGCAAGATTTTGGACACTGAAGCTTTCTTT. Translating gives CTSSQATGGKILDTEAFF.

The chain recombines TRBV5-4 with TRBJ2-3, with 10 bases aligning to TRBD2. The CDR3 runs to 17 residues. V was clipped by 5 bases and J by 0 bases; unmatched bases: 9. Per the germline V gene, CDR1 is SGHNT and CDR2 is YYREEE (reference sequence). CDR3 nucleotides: TGTGCCAGCAGTTTTTTGAGCGGGGGGGCTAGCACAGATACGCAGTATTTT. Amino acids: CASSFLSGGASTDTQYF. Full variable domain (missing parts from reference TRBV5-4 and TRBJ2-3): ETGVTQSPTHLIKTRGQQVTLRCSSQSGHNTVSWYQQALGQGPQFIFQYYREEENGRGNFPPRFSGLQFPNYSSELNVNALELDDSALYLCASSFLSGGASTDTQYFGPGTRLTVL.

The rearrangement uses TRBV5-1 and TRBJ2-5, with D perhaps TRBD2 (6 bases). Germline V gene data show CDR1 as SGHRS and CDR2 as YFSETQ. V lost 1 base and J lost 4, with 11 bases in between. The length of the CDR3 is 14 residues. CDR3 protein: CASSLSGGAETQYF. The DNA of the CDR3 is TGCGCCAGCAGCTTGTCCGGGGGAGCAGAGACCCAGTACTTC.

CDR3 in amino acids: CASSKTRARSYEQYF. The CDR3 DNA sequence: TGTGCCAGCAGCAAAACCAGGGCGAGGTCCTACGAGCAGTACTTC. This rearrangement joins TRBV21-1 to TRBJ2-7; the tabulated D call, TRBD1, remains unverified against the DNA. TRBV21-1 is recorded as a pseudogene. This CDR3 is built from 15 residues.

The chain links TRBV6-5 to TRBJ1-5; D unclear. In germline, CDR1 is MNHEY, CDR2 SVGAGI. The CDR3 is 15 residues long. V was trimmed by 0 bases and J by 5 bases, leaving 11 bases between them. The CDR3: CASSYSSTVDQPQHF. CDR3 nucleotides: TGTGCCAGCAGTTACTCGAGTACCGTGGATCAGCCCCAGCATTTT.

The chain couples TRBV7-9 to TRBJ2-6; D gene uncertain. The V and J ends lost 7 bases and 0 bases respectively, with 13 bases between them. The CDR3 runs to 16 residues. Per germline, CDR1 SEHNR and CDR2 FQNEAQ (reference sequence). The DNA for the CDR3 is TGTGCCAGCACCGAGGTCTCCTTCTCTGGGGCCAACGTCCTGACTTTC. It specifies CASTEVSFSGANVLTF.

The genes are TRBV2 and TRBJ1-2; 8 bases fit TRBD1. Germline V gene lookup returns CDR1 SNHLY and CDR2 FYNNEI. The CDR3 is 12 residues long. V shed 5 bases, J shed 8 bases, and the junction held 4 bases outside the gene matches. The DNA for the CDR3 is TGTGCCAGCAGTCAGGGGGCGTGGGGCTACACCTTC. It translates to CASSQGAWGYTF.

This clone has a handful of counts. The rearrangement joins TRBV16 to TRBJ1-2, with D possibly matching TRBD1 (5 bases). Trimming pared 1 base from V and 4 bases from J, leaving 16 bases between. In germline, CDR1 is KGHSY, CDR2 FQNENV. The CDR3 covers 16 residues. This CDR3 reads CASSQFAGGDAYGYTF. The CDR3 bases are TGTGCCAGCAGCCAATTTGCTGGGGGGGATGCCTATGGCTACACCTTC.

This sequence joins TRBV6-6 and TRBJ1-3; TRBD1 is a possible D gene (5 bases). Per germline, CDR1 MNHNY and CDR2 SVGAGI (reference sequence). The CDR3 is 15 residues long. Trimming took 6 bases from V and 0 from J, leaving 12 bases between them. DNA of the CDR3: TGTGCCAGCAGCGCAAGAACAGGCTCTGGAAACACCATATATTTT. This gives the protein CASSARTGSGNTIYF.

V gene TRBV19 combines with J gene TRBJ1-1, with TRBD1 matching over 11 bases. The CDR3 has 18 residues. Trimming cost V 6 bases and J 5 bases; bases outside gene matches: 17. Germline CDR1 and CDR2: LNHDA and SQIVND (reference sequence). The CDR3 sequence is CASSRGIIGQGARTEAFF. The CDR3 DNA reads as TGTGCCAGTAGCCGGGGGATAATAGGACAGGGGGCTAGAACTGAAGCTTTCTTT. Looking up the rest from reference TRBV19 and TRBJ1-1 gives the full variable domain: DGGITQSPKYLFRKEGQNVTLSCEQNLNHDAMYWYRQDPGQGLRLIYYSQIVNDFQKGDIAEGYSVSREKKESFPLTVTSAQKNPTAFYLCASSRGIIGQGARTEAFFGQGTRLTVV.

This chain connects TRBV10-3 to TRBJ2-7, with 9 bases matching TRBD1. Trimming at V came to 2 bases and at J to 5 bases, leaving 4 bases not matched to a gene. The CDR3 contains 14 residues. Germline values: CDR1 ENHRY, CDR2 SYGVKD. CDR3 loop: CAISEGTGTHEQYF. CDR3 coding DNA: TGTGCCATCAGTGAGGGGACAGGGACCCACGAGCAGTACTTC.

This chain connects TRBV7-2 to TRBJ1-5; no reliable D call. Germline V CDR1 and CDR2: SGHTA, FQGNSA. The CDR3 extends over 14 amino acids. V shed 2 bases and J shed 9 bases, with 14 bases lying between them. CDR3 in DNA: TGTGCCAGCAGCTTAAGTCCGGGATCGGGGCCCCAGCATTTT. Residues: CASSLSPGSGPQHF.

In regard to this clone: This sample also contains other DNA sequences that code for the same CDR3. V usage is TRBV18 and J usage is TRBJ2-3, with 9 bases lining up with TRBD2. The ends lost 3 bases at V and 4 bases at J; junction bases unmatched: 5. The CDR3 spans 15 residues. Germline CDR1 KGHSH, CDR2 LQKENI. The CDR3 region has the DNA TGTGCCAGCTCACCGGGCGGGGGGGCAGCAGATACGCAGTATTTT. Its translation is CASSPGGGAADTQYF.

The CDR3 is CASSPPGLAPERNEQFF. In DNA form, the CDR3 reads TGTGCCAGCAGCCCCCCTGGTTTGGCCCCGGAGAGAAATGAGCAGTTCTTC. The chain employs TRBV14 and TRBJ2-1; no reliable D call. V lost 4 bases, J lost 7 bases, and 23 bases lay in between. There are 17 residues in the CDR3. Germline CDR1 SGHDN, CDR2 FVKESK.

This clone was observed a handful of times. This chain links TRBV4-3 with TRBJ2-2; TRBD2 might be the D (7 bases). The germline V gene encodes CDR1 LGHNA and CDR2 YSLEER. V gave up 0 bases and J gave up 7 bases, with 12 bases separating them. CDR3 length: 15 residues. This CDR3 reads CASSQEQGGVGELFF. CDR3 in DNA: TGCGCCAGCAGCCAAGAACAAGGGGGGGTCGGGGAGCTGTTTTTT.

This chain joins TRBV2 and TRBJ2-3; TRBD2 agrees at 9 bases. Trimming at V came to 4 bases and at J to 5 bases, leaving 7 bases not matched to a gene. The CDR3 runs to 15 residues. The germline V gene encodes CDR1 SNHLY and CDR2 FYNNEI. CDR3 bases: TGTGCCAGCAGTGTTACGGCGGGGGGGAAAGATACGCAGTATTTT. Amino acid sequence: CASSVTAGGKDTQYF.